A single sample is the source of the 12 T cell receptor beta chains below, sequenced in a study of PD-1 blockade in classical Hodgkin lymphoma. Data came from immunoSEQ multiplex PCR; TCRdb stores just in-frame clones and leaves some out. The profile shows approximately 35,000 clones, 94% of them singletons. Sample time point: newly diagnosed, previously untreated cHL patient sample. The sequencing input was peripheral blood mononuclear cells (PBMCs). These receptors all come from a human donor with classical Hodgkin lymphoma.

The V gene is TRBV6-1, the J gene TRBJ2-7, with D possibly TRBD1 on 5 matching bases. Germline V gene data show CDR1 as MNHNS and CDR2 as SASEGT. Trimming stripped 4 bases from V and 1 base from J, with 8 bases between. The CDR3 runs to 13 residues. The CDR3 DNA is TGTGCCAGCAGTGGACAGATATCCTACGAGCAGTACTTC. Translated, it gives CASSGQISYEQYF.

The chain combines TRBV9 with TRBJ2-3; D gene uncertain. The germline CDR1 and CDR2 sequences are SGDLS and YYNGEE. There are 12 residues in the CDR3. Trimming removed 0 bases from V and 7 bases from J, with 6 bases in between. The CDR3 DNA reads TGTGCCAGCAGCGTAGCCAGCAATACGCAGTATTTT. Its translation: CASSVASNTQYF. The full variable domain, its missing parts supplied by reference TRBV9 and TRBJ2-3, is DSGVTQTPKHLITATGQRVTLRCSPRSGDLSVYWYQQSLDQGLQFLIQYYNGEERAKGNILERFSAQQFPDLHSELNLSSLELGDSALYFCASSVASNTQYFGPGTRLTVL.

The CDR3 is CASSRGKANYGYTF. CDR3 DNA sequence: TGTGCCAGCAGCCGCGGAAAGGCTAACTATGGCTACACCTTC. The chain uses TRBV7-2 and TRBJ1-2; the D is unclear. V was pared by 5 bases and J by 0 bases, with 10 bases between. CDR1 and CDR2 from the germline V gene are SGHTA and FQGNSA. The CDR3 spans 14 residues.

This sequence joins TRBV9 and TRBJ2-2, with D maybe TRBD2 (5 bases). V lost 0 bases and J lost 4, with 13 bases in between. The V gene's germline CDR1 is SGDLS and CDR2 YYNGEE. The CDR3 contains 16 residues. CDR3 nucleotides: TGTGCCAGCAGCGTAGACGAGGGTTTTGGCACCGGGGAGCTGTTTTTT. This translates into CASSVDEGFGTGELFF.

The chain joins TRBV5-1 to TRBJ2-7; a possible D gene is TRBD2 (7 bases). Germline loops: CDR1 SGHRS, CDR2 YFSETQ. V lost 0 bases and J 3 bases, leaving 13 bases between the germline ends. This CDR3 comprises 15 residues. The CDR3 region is CASSLGIGGVYEQYF. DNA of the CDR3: TGCGCCAGCAGCTTGGGTATAGGGGGGGTCTACGAGCAGTACTTC.

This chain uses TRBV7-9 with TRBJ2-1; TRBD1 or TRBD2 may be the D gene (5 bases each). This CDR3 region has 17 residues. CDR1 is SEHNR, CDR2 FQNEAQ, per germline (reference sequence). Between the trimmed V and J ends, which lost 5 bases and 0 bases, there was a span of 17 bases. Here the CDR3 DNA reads TGTGCCAGCAGCCTTCCCCAGGGAACTAGCTCCTACAATGAGCAGTTCTTC. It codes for CASSLPQGTSSYNEQFF.

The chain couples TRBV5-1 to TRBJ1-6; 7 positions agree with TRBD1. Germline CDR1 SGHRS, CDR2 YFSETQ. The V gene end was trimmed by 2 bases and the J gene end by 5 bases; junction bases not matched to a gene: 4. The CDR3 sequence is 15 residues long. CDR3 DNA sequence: TGCGCCAGCAGCTTCAACAGGGGACATAATTCACCCCTCCACTTT. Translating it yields CASSFNRGHNSPLHF.

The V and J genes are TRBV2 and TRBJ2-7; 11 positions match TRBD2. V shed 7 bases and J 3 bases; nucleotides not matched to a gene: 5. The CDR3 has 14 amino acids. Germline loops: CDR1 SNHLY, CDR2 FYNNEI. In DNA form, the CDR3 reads TGTGCCAGCAAAGCCGGGACTAGCGGCTACGAGCAGTACTTC. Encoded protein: CASKAGTSGYEQYF.

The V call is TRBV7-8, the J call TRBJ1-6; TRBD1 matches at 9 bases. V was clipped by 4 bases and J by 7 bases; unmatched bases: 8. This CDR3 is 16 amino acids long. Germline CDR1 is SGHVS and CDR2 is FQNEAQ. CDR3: CASSSRQGGSNSPLHF. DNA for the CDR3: TGTGCCAGCAGCTCCAGACAGGGGGGTTCGAATTCACCCCTCCACTTT.

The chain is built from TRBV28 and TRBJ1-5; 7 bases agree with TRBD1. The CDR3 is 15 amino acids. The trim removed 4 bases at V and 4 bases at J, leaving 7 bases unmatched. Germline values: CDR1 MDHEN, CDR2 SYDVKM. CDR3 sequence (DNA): TGTGCCAGCAGTTCGGGGGACAGACGGAATCAGCCCCAGCATTTT. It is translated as CASSSGDRRNQPQHF.

The CDR3 DNA follows: TGTGCCAGCTCACCGACTCCCGGGACTAGCGGTTCAGATACGCAGTATTTT. Translating gives CASSPTPGTSGSDTQYF. V usage is TRBV18 and J usage is TRBJ2-3, with 11 nucleotides matching TRBD2. The V and J ends lost 3 bases and 4 bases, in that order; junction bases with no gene match: 9. This CDR3 is built from 17 residues. Germline V gives CDR1 KGHSH, CDR2 LQKENI. The entire variable domain, with the rest obtained from reference TRBV18 and TRBJ2-3, is as follows: NAGVMQNPRHLVRRRGQEARLRCSPMKGHSHVYWYRQLPEEGLKFMVYLQKENIIDESGMPKERFSAEFPKEGPSILRIQQVVRGDSAAYFCASSPTPGTSGSDTQYFGPGTRLTVL.

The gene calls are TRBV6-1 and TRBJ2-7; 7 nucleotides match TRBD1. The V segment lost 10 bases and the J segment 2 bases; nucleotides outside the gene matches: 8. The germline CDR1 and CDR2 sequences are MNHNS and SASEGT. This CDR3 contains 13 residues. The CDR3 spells CATARDSAYEQYF. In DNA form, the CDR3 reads TGTGCCACGGCCCGGGACAGCGCCTACGAGCAGTACTTC.